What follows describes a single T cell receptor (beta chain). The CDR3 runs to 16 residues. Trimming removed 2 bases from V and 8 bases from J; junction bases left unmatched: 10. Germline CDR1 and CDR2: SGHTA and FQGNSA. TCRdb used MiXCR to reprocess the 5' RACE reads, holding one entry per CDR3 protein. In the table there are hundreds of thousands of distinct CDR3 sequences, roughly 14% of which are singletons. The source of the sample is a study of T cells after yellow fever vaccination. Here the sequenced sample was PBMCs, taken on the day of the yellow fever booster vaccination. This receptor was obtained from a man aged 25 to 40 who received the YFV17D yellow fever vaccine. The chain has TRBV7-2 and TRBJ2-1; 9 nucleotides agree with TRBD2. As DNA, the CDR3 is TGTGCCAGCAGCTTAAATGCGGGAGGGCCCTGGGATGAGCAGTTCTTC. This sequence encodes CASSLNAGGPWDEQFF.